Listed here is a single T cell receptor (beta chain). The length of the CDR3 is 12 residues. Germline CDR1 and CDR2: MNHEY and SVGAGI. The V and J ends lost 6 bases and 7 bases respectively, with 13 bases between them. The sample belongs to a study of cytotoxic CD8 clonotypes in ibrutinib-treated CLL. Sequencing used immunoSEQ multiplex PCR; TCRdb keeps in-frame clones, though not all of them. The data hold more than 200,000 clones, with more than 70% observed a single time. Sequenced material: PBMCs, taken after 12 months of ibrutinib treatment. The sequence derives from a human donor with chronic lymphocytic leukemia. The chain is built from TRBV6-5 and TRBJ2-7, with D hard to call. CDR3 nucleotide sequence: TGTGCCAGCAGCTCCAGTCAGAGGGAGCAGTACTTC. Translation: CASSSSQREQYF.